Following are 4 T cell receptor beta chains from one sample sequenced in a study of blood T cell repertoires in COVID-19. Clones were sequenced by immunoSEQ multiplex PCR, and TCRdb holds only the in-frame ones, with some missing. The sample yields roughly 18,000 clones, 86% seen once. The sample taken for sequencing was peripheral blood. These receptors were collected from a man between 70 and 80 years old with acute or convalescent COVID-19.

The chain recombines TRBV28 with TRBJ2-2; 10 bases map to TRBD1. The CDR3 has 15 residues. The ends lost 4 bases at V and 7 bases at J; junction bases unmatched: 6. CDR1 MDHEN and CDR2 SYDVKM come from the germline V gene. The CDR3 DNA follows: TGTGCCAGCAGTTACGTGACAGGGGGCATCGGGGAGCTGTTTTTT. Residues: CASSYVTGGIGELFF.

The genes are TRBV16 and TRBJ2-1, with 8 bases lining up with TRBD2. Germline trimming cut 9 bases from V and 7 bases from J; bases unmatched to any gene: 5. This CDR3 has 12 amino acids. CDR1 and CDR2 from the germline V gene are KGHSY and FQNENV. The CDR3 nucleotides read TGTGCCAGTGGGGGACTAGGAAATGAGCAGTTCTTC. Its translation: CASGGLGNEQFF.

The chain carries TRBV20-1 and TRBJ2-7, with 8 bases that match TRBD2. Per the germline V gene, CDR1 is DFQATT and CDR2 is SNEGSKA (reference sequence). The CDR3 runs 10 residues. The V gene end was trimmed by 7 bases and the J gene end by 12 bases; junction bases not matched to a gene: 8. The chain's CDR3 is CSGELAEVYF. The CDR3 DNA reads as TGCAGTGGGGAACTAGCGGAGGTGTACTTC.

The rearrangement joins TRBV18 to TRBJ1-6; weak D call: TRBD1 (5 bases). Trimming stripped 6 bases from V and 7 bases from J, with 19 bases between. Germline assignment: CDR1 KGHSH and CDR2 LQKENI. The CDR3 is 16 residues long. In nucleotides, the CDR3 is TGTGCCAGCTCCGGGCAATCCGGGACTTACAATTCACCCCTCCACTTT. Residues: CASSGQSGTYNSPLHF. Combining the CDR3 with reference TRBV18 and TRBJ1-6 gives the whole variable domain NAGVMQNPRHLVRRRGQEARLRCSPMKGHSHVYWYRQLPEEGLKFMVYLQKENIIDESGMPKERFSAEFPKEGPSILRIQQVVRGDSAAYFCASSGQSGTYNSPLHFGNGTRLTVT.